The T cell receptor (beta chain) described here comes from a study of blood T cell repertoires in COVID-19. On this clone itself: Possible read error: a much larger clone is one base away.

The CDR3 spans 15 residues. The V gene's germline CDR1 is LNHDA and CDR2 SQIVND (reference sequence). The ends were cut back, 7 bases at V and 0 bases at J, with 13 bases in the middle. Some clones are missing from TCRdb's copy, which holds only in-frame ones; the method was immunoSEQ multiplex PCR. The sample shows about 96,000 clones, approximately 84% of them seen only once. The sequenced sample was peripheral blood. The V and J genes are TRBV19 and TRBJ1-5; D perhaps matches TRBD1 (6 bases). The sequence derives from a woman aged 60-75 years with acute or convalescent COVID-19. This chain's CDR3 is CASNVGTHSNQPQHF. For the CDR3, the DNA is TGTGCCAGTAATGTCGGGACACATAGCAATCAGCCCCAGCATTTT.